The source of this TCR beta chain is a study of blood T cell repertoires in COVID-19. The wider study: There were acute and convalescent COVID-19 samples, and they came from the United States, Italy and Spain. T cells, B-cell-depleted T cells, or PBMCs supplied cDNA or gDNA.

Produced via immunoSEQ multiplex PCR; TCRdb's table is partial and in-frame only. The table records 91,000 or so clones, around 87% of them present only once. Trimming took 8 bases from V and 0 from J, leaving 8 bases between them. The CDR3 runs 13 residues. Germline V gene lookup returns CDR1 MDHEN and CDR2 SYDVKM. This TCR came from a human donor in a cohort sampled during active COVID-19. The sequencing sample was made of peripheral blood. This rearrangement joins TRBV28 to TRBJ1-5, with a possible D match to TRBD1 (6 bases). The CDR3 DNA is TGTGCCAGCGGACAGTTTAGCAATCAGCCCCAGCATTTT. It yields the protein CASGQFSNQPQHF.